Following are 2 T cell receptor beta chains from one sample sequenced in a study of blood T cells in healthy people across ages. Using a J-beta primer mix together with a sample-barcoded 5' primer, a second PCR was run for roughly 7 to 12 cycles. TCRdb independently ran MiXCR on the 5' RACE reads; one entry per CDR3 protein. The sample has around 1.7 million distinct CDR3 sequences; approximately 30% are singletons. The sample was blood. The receptors were gathered from a young woman in good health.

This clonotype came up a few times. The chain carries TRBV5-6 and TRBJ1-2; 10 nucleotides agree with TRBD1. V was pared by 4 bases and J by 6 bases, with 12 bases of the junction left unmatched. CDR3 size: 16 residues. CDR1 is SGHDT, CDR2 YYEEEE, per germline. The CDR3 sequence: CASSPLGQGGMDGYTF. CDR3 bases: TGTGCCAGCAGCCCCCTCGGACAGGGGGGAATGGATGGCTACACCTTC.

The genes are TRBV20-1 and TRBJ1-2, with D maybe TRBD1 (6 bases). From germline, CDR1 is DFQATT and CDR2 SNEGSKA (reference sequence). This CDR3 spans 17 amino acids. Trimming shortened V by 0 bases and J by 1 base, and 18 bases separated the two germline ends. The DNA for the CDR3 is TGCAGTGCTAGAGATCTCCGGGGGCGGTCCGGTAACTATGGCTACACCTTC. Translation gives CSARDLRGRSGNYGYTF.